The 14 T cell receptor beta chains below were found in one sample sequenced in a study of post-analysis software for immune sequencing data. Findings and limits, study-wide: Comparison of patients with controls showed roughly five TRBV segments more frequent in patients, TRBV5-6, TRBV5-1 and TRBV20-1 among them.

No antigen has been assigned to these receptors. Researchers reported that TCR beta cDNA libraries carried unique molecular identifiers. MiXCR was run by TCRdb on the PCR reads, yielding one entry per CDR3 protein. Among around 500,000 distinct CDR3 sequences listed, under 40% were seen once. Sequencing was performed on blood. These TCRs come from a girl younger than 18 with multiple sclerosis.

This clonotype was observed a few times. The chain employs TRBV5-1 and TRBJ2-5; the D gene is possibly TRBD2 (5 bases). Germline CDR1 is SGHRS and CDR2 is YFSETQ. The CDR3 has 14 residues. Trimming shortened V by 5 bases and J by 3 bases, and 14 bases separated the two germline ends. DNA for the CDR3: TGCGCCAGCAGTTCGGCCCCCGGGGAAGAGACCCAGTACTTC. Translation gives CASSSAPGEETQYF.

The rearrangement links TRBV10-3 to TRBJ2-7; the match to TRBD1 covers 7 bases. Trimming cost V 4 bases and J 5 bases; bases outside gene matches: 2. The CDR3 is 12 residues long. CDR1 is ENHRY and CDR2 is SYGVKD in the germline V gene. CDR3 sequence (DNA): TGTGCCATCAGTGTCGACAGGGACGAGCAGTACTTC. This codes for CAISVDRDEQYF.

The V gene is TRBV7-8, the J gene TRBJ1-2, with 10 bases fitting TRBD1. The CDR3 is 15 residues long. Trimming cost V 5 bases and J 4 bases; bases outside gene matches: 7. The V gene's germline CDR1 is SGHVS and CDR2 FQNEAQ. The CDR3 spells CASSNRDRGPYGYTF. The CDR3 coding sequence is TGTGCCAGCAGCAACCGGGACAGGGGACCCTATGGCTACACCTTC.

In nucleotides, the CDR3 is TGTGCCACCAGTGGGCAGGCCGGAACAGTCGGGGAGCTGTTTTTT. Translating it yields CATSGQAGTVGELFF. The rearrangement links TRBV24-1 to TRBJ2-2; D unresolved. With 5 bases removed from V and 7 bases from J, the gap between germline ends came to 16 bases. CDR3 size: 15 residues. CDR1 is KGHDR and CDR2 is SFDVKD in the germline V gene.

On this clonotype itself: A read error is possible here, since a much larger clone lies one base away. Since no conserved phenylalanine or tryptophan closes the CDR3, a read error is the likely cause. The CDR3 sequence: CASSQIVWEGSRETQYS. In DNA, the CDR3 is TGTGCCAGCAGCCAAATAGTCTGGGAAGGGTCCAGAGAGACCCAGTACTCC. J is TRBJ2-5 and V is TRBV3-1; no clear D. Germline assignment: CDR1 LGHDT and CDR2 YNNKEL (reference sequence). V was cut by 2 bases and J by 4 bases, with 20 bases left in between. The CDR3 is made up of 17 amino acids.

The J gene is TRBJ2-1, the V gene TRBV5-1, with TRBD2 identical over 9 bases. The CDR3 spans 18 residues. V was pared by 7 bases and J by 0 bases, with 14 bases of the junction left unmatched. Germline CDR1 SGHRS, CDR2 YFSETQ. Here the CDR3 reads CASAPRSGGLSSYNEQFF. DNA of the CDR3: TGCGCCAGCGCTCCACGTAGCGGGGGCCTAAGCTCCTACAATGAGCAGTTCTTC.

The chain has TRBV5-1 and TRBJ2-7; 11 bases are a match to TRBD2. CDR1 is SGHRS and CDR2 is YFSETQ in the germline V gene. V dropped 6 bases and J dropped 5; count of bases not matched to a gene: 7. The CDR3 has 14 amino acids. DNA of the CDR3: TGCGCCAGCACCACTAGCGGGGGCTGGCACGAGCAGTACTTC. This gives the protein CASTTSGGWHEQYF.

The V and J genes are TRBV7-9 and TRBJ2-7; 7 bases align to TRBD1. This CDR3 comprises 15 residues. Germline trimming cut 1 base from V and 7 bases from J; bases unmatched to any gene: 10. Germline V gene sequence: CDR1 SEHNR, CDR2 FQNEAQ (reference sequence). The CDR3 DNA follows: TGTGCCAGCAGCTTAGGAGGGACAGCTCCTTTTGAGCAGTACTTC. It specifies CASSLGGTAPFEQYF.

The gene calls are TRBV7-9 and TRBJ2-3, with D perhaps being TRBD1 or TRBD2 (5 bases each). V shed 3 bases and J shed 5 bases, with 9 bases lying between them. There are 13 residues in the CDR3. Looked up from germline, CDR1 is SEHNR and CDR2 is FQNEAQ (reference sequence). The CDR3 DNA is TGTGCCAGCAGCTTCGAGGGGATAGATACGCAGTATTTT. Its translation is CASSFEGIDTQYF.

Only a few counts were recorded for this clonotype. This chain connects TRBV5-1 to TRBJ1-5, with a possible D match to TRBD1 (6 bases). Trimming pared 4 bases from V and 3 bases from J, leaving 11 bases between. Germline V gives CDR1 SGHRS, CDR2 YFSETQ. CDR3 length: 14 residues. The CDR3: CASSPDSNNQPQHF. The CDR3 nucleotides are TGCGCCAGCAGCCCGGACAGCAACAATCAGCCCCAGCATTTT.

This clonotype was recorded a few times. The CDR3 region has the DNA TGTGCCAGCAGTTCTAGGGGAGGGGACACAGATACGCAGTATTTT. It encodes CASSSRGGDTDTQYF. The V call is TRBV27, the J call TRBJ2-3; 7 bases agree with TRBD2. Germline V lookup: CDR1 MNHEY, CDR2 SMNVEV (reference sequence). This CDR3 spans 15 amino acids. Unmatched junction bases numbered 6, after V lost 4 bases and J lost 2 bases.

There are many counts of this clonotype. This sequence joins TRBV29-1 and TRBJ2-3; no clear D. In germline, CDR1 is SQVTM, CDR2 ANQGSEA. The CDR3 covers 11 residues. Trimming took 3 bases from V and 4 from J, leaving 5 bases between them. Written as DNA, the CDR3 is TGCAGCGTTGATGTGTCAGATACGCAGTATTTT. It codes for CSVDVSDTQYF.

This clonotype was found a few times. The rearrangement uses TRBV5-1 and TRBJ2-1; 7 positions agree with TRBD2. The CDR3 is made up of 15 amino acids. Germline V gene sequence: CDR1 SGHRS, CDR2 YFSETQ. V was pared by 4 bases and J by 0 bases, with 4 bases of the junction left unmatched. The CDR3 protein is CASSGGGFSYNEQFF. As DNA, the CDR3 is TGCGCCAGCAGCGGCGGGGGTTTCTCCTACAATGAGCAGTTCTTC.

J is TRBJ2-3 and V is TRBV6-6, with unresolved D. The V gene lost 8 bases and the J gene lost 0 bases, with 15 bases spanning the gap. The CDR3 spans 15 residues. CDR1 is MNHNY, CDR2 SVGAGI, per germline (reference sequence). CDR3 DNA sequence: TGTGCCAGCCGGCCAGACCGTCGTAGCACAGATACGCAGTATTTT. It is translated as CASRPDRRSTDTQYF.